The 29 T cell receptor beta chains reported below all come from one sample, sequenced in a study of blood T cell repertoires in COVID-19. The protocol was immunoSEQ multiplex PCR, while the TCRdb copy is restricted to in-frame clones and leaves out a portion. The sample contains fewer than 250,000 clones, 88% of which appear only once. The specimen sequenced was peripheral blood. The receptors were sampled from a woman aged 55-69 years with acute or convalescent COVID-19.

The CDR3 nucleotides are TGTGCCAGCAGCTTAGGCGGGGGGAGCTCCTACAATGAGCAGTTCTTC. This gives the protein CASSLGGGSSYNEQFF. The chain couples TRBV11-3 to TRBJ2-1, with TRBD2 matching 8 bases. Germline-derived CDR1 and CDR2 are SGHNT and YENEEA. This CDR3 comprises 16 residues. The ends lost 1 base at V and 0 bases at J; junction bases unmatched: 2.

This clone was seen just once. V usage is TRBV19 and J usage is TRBJ1-1; maybe TRBD1 (5 bases). Per the germline V gene, CDR1 is LNHDA and CDR2 is SQIVND (reference sequence). The CDR3 has 14 residues. V gave up 1 base and J gave up 3 bases, with 9 bases separating them. The CDR3 DNA is TGTGCCAGTAGTATAGGGGGCGCTTACACTGAAGCTTTCTTT. Encoded protein: CASSIGGAYTEAFF.

The chain recombines TRBV19 with TRBJ2-4; 7 positions match TRBD1. This CDR3 is 17 amino acids long. Germline lookup yields CDR1 LNHDA and CDR2 SQIVND (reference sequence). Trimming took 1 base from V and 1 from J; bases not matched to a gene: 7. Here the CDR3 DNA reads TGTGCCAGTAGTATAGGTACAGGGGTATCGGCCAAAAACATTCAGTACTTC. Protein: CASSIGTGVSAKNIQYF. Complete variable domain (other parts from reference TRBV19 and TRBJ2-4): DGGITQSPKYLFRKEGQNVTLSCEQNLNHDAMYWYRQDPGQGLRLIYYSQIVNDFQKGDIAEGYSVSREKKESFPLTVTSAQKNPTAFYLCASSIGTGVSAKNIQYFGAGTRLSVL.

The chain employs TRBV5-1 and TRBJ2-7, with a weak D call TRBD1 (6 bases). V lost 4 bases and J lost 0, with 14 bases in between. This CDR3 is 15 amino acids long. Germline lookup yields CDR1 SGHRS and CDR2 YFSETQ. CDR3: CASSLRQASSYEQYF. As DNA, the CDR3 is TGCGCCAGCAGCCTTCGACAGGCTAGCTCCTACGAGCAGTACTTC.

V and J are TRBV18 and TRBJ1-5; D gene ambiguous. This CDR3 contains 14 residues. The V gene's germline CDR1 is KGHSH and CDR2 LQKENI. The germline V and J ends were trimmed by 5 bases and 3 bases, with 11 bases remaining between them. The DNA for the CDR3 is TGTGCCAGCTCATCCGGGAGCTTCAATCAGCCCCAGCATTTT. Its protein is CASSSGSFNQPQHF. The full variable domain, with the rest looked up from reference TRBV18 and TRBJ1-5, is NAGVMQNPRHLVRRRGQEARLRCSPMKGHSHVYWYRQLPEEGLKFMVYLQKENIIDESGMPKERFSAEFPKEGPSILRIQQVVRGDSAAYFCASSSGSFNQPQHFGDGTRLSIL.

This sequence joins TRBV19 and TRBJ1-2, with 11 bases identical to TRBD1. The J segment lost 8 bases and the V segment lost 5 bases, leaving 10 bases of the junction unmatched. Looked up from germline, CDR1 is LNHDA and CDR2 is SQIVND (reference sequence). This CDR3 contains 15 residues. The CDR3, as DNA: TGTGCCAGTAGTCCTCAAGGGACAGGGGGTCAAGGCTACACCTTC. Translated, it gives CASSPQGTGGQGYTF.

The V call is TRBV9, the J call TRBJ2-1; D perhaps matches TRBD2 (6 bases). The CDR3 extends over 14 amino acids. Germline V gene data show CDR1 as SGDLS and CDR2 as YYNGEE. Trimming stripped 1 base from V and 7 bases from J, with 12 bases between. The CDR3 DNA reads as TGTGCCAGCAGCGTACCCGGAGGGTGGAATGAGCAGTTCTTC. This codes for CASSVPGGWNEQFF.

The chain is built from TRBV19 and TRBJ1-1, with D perhaps TRBD1 (5 bases). The germline V gene has CDR1 LNHDA and CDR2 SQIVND (reference sequence). The CDR3 length is 14 residues. The V gene lost 5 bases and the J gene lost 0 bases, with 10 bases spanning the gap. DNA of the CDR3: TGTGCCAGTAGTTCACGGGGGTTGAACACTGAAGCTTTCTTT. Its protein is CASSSRGLNTEAFF.

This chain connects TRBV1 to TRBJ2-4; the DNA was not used to check the table's D call, TRBD1. TRBV1 is a listed pseudogene. This CDR3 spans 14 amino acids. CDR3 protein: CTSSQVAVKNIQYF. The CDR3 DNA follows: TGCACCAGCAGCCAAGTGGCAGTCAAAAACATTCAGTACTTC.

This clone was counted a single time. The genes are TRBV28 and TRBJ1-2; D may be TRBD1 (6 bases). Trimming cost V 4 bases and J 5 bases, with 17 bases left between them. The CDR3 sequence is 15 residues long. Germline V lookup: CDR1 MDHEN, CDR2 SYDVKM. In nucleotides, the CDR3 is TGTGCCAGCAGTTCGGACAGCTTGAGGGTATATGGCTACACCTTC. Protein product: CASSSDSLRVYGYTF.

This clone was found a few times. The V and J genes are TRBV7-2 and TRBJ2-7; 7 positions agree with TRBD1. CDR3 size: 15 residues. With V trimmed by 3 bases and J by 4 bases, 9 bases remained unmatched. Germline-derived CDR1 and CDR2 are SGHTA and FQGNSA. CDR3 amino acids: CASSLTGHTFYEQYF. CDR3 nucleotides: TGTGCCAGCAGCTTGACAGGGCATACTTTTTACGAGCAGTACTTC.

The V gene is TRBV19, the J gene TRBJ1-2, with D possibly TRBD1 on 5 matching bases. The CDR3 runs 15 residues. V shed 10 bases and J shed 3 bases, with 21 bases lying between them. The germline gives CDR1 LNHDA, CDR2 SQIVND (reference sequence). The CDR3 bases are TGTGCCACTTTTTGGGGGGGACGAAAAGACTATGGCTACACCTTC. Translation: CATFWGGRKDYGYTF.

This rearrangement joins TRBV6-6 to TRBJ1-1, with D perhaps TRBD1 (5 bases). This CDR3 has 15 amino acids. Germline CDR1 is MNHNY and CDR2 is SVGAGI (reference sequence). With 0 bases removed from V and 5 bases from J, the gap between germline ends came to 13 bases. The CDR3 protein is CASSYSGQGSTEAFF. The CDR3 DNA sequence: TGTGCCAGCAGTTACTCTGGGCAGGGAAGTACTGAAGCTTTCTTT.

This sequence joins TRBV6-2 or TRBV6-3 and TRBJ2-7, with 8 nucleotides matching TRBD2. Germline lookup yields CDR1 MNHEY and CDR2 SVGEGT. Trimming at V came to 3 bases and at J to 2 bases, leaving 9 bases not matched to a gene. The CDR3 loop spans 16 amino acids. The CDR3 is CASSYGAGRVPYEQYF. CDR3 in DNA: TGTGCCAGCAGTTATGGCGCCGGGAGGGTCCCCTACGAGCAGTACTTC.

This sequence joins TRBV25-1 and TRBJ2-3; a possible D gene is TRBD1 (6 bases). Germline lookup yields CDR1 MGHDK and CDR2 SYGVNS. V gave up 5 bases and J gave up 3 bases, with 18 bases separating them. There are 16 residues in the CDR3. The DNA for the CDR3 is TGTGCCAGCAGTCACCCCGGTAGAAGGGGGACAGATACGCAGTATTTT. Translated: CASSHPGRRGTDTQYF.

The chain combines TRBV7-9 with TRBJ1-5; 7 positions agree with TRBD1. CDR3 length: 15 residues. Germline values: CDR1 SEHNR, CDR2 FQNEAQ (reference sequence). The ends lost 4 bases at V and 3 bases at J; junction bases unmatched: 6. CDR3 amino acids: CASSSGTVLNQPQHF. The DNA of the CDR3 is TGTGCCAGCAGCTCGGGGACAGTCCTCAATCAGCCCCAGCATTTT.

This clone was detected a few times. The V and J genes are TRBV28 and TRBJ2-7; 9 positions match TRBD1. This CDR3 contains 15 residues. Trimming cost V 6 bases and J 3 bases; bases outside gene matches: 9. CDR1 and CDR2 (germline): MDHEN, SYDVKM. The CDR3 DNA is TGTGCCAGCAGCTCACGGACAGGGGACCGCTACGAGCAGTACTTC. As protein: CASSSRTGDRYEQYF.

This chain connects TRBV9 to TRBJ2-1, with TRBD2 identical over 15 bases. Germline CDR1 SGDLS, CDR2 YYNGEE. J gave up 7 bases and V 4 bases, and 6 bases lay outside the gene matches. This CDR3 comprises 16 residues. In DNA form, the CDR3 reads TGTGCCAGCAGCTCGAGGACTAGCGGGGGGGCGAATGAGCAGTTCTTC. Its protein product is CASSSRTSGGANEQFF.

The chain has TRBV6-2 or TRBV6-3 and TRBJ2-7; D is possibly TRBD2 (5 bases). The CDR3 is 16 amino acids. The V gene's germline CDR1 is MNHEY and CDR2 SVGEGT. The V end lost 2 bases, the J end lost 1 base, and 15 bases lay between the germline ends. The CDR3 here is CASSYRGERGSYEQYF. Written as DNA, the CDR3 is TGTGCCAGCAGTTACCGTGGAGAACGAGGGTCCTACGAGCAGTACTTC.

The CDR3 loop reads CASNPRSSGVLTDTQYF. The CDR3 nucleotides are TGTGCCAGCAACCCCCGGTCGAGCGGGGTCCTCACAGATACGCAGTATTTT. The chain carries TRBV5-4 and TRBJ2-3; the match to TRBD2 covers 7 bases. The CDR3 totals 17 residues. The V segment lost 6 bases and the J segment 2 bases; nucleotides outside the gene matches: 15. Germline V gene data show CDR1 as SGHNT and CDR2 as YYREEE (reference sequence).

The gene calls are TRBV9 and TRBJ1-4; TRBD1 aligns across 11 bases. V was clipped by 2 bases and J by 7 bases; unmatched bases: 7. Germline CDR1 SGDLS, CDR2 YYNGEE. The CDR3 contains 16 residues. Here the CDR3 reads CASSVSAGTGGEKLFF. In DNA, the CDR3 is TGTGCCAGCAGCGTGAGCGCCGGGACAGGGGGTGAAAAACTGTTTTTT.

The gene calls are TRBV4-3 and TRBJ2-1; 11 bases match TRBD2. The CDR3 spans 17 residues. The ends lost 3 bases at V and 2 bases at J; junction bases unmatched: 6. The V gene's germline CDR1 is LGHNA and CDR2 YSLEER. The CDR3 region has the DNA TGCGCCAGCAGCCAGTTGCTAGCGGGAGGTACCTACAATGAGCAGTTCTTC. Translated: CASSQLLAGGTYNEQFF.

The chain carries TRBV9 and TRBJ1-5; tentative D call: TRBD1 (5 bases). Germline V gene data show CDR1 as SGDLS and CDR2 as YYNGEE. Deletions cut 4 bases from V and 3 bases from J, with 14 bases between. CDR3 length: 15 amino acids. The CDR3: CASSFRQRPNQPQHF. DNA of the CDR3: TGTGCCAGCAGCTTCCGACAGAGGCCCAATCAGCCCCAGCATTTT.

The V and J genes are TRBV27 and TRBJ2-1, with TRBD2 matching 9 bases. This CDR3 comprises 16 residues. The germline V gene has CDR1 MNHEY and CDR2 SMNVEV (reference sequence). V shed 2 bases, J shed 7 bases, and the junction held 9 bases outside the gene matches. Here the CDR3 reads CASSLRVAGAGNEQFF. The DNA for the CDR3 is TGTGCCAGCAGTTTAAGGGTAGCGGGAGCGGGGAATGAGCAGTTCTTC.

The chain uses TRBV4-3 and TRBJ2-3; 8 bases map to TRBD2. From germline, CDR1 is LGHNA and CDR2 YSLEER. J lost 4 bases, V lost 4 bases, and 10 bases had no gene match. CDR3 length equals 16 residues. CDR3 in amino acids: CASSLGPAGGADTQYF. The CDR3 DNA sequence: TGCGCCAGCAGCCTCGGCCCGGCGGGAGGCGCAGATACGCAGTATTTT.

The chain carries TRBV19 and TRBJ2-1; 10 nucleotides line up with TRBD1. The germline V gene encodes CDR1 LNHDA and CDR2 SQIVND (reference sequence). V trimming: 7 bases; J trimming: 8 bases; junction bases outside the gene matches: 11. CDR3 length equals 15 residues. CDR3 loop: CASITPGQGRYEQFF. CDR3 sequence (DNA): TGTGCCAGTATCACGCCGGGACAGGGGAGGTATGAGCAGTTCTTC.

The V and J genes are TRBV12-5 and TRBJ1-5, with a possible D match to TRBD1 (6 bases). The CDR3 spans 17 residues. V was shortened by 2 bases and J by 8 bases, with 22 bases between the two germline ends. CDR1 is LGHNT, CDR2 FRNRAP, per germline. CDR3 DNA sequence: TGTGCTAGTGGTTTGTTTGTTAACAGGGACCCCATGGAGCCCCAGCATTTT. It translates to CASGLFVNRDPMEPQHF.

This chain connects TRBV7-3 to TRBJ1-1; D is possibly TRBD1 (6 bases). Germline-derived CDR1 and CDR2 are SGHTA and FQGTGA. Trimming took 3 bases from V and 4 from J, leaving 15 bases between them. There are 15 residues in the CDR3. CDR3 bases: TGTGCCAGCAGCTTTGCCGGGGGGCTCGGCACTGAAGCTTTCTTT. It specifies CASSFAGGLGTEAFF.

This chain uses TRBV7-9 with TRBJ1-3; 7 nucleotides align to TRBD1. Germline values: CDR1 SEHNR, CDR2 FQNEAQ (reference sequence). The CDR3 is made up of 16 amino acids. Unmatched junction bases numbered 8, after V lost 6 bases and J lost 0 bases. Here the CDR3 DNA reads TGTGCCAGCAGATCTGGGACAGCTGACTCTGGAAACACCATATATTTT. This translates into CASRSGTADSGNTIYF.